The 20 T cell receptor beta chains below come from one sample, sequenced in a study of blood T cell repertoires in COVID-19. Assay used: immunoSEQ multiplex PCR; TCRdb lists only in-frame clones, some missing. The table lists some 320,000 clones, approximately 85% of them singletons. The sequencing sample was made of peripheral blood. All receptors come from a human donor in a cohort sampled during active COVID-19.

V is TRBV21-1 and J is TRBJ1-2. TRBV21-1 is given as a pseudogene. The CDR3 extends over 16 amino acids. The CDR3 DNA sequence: TGTGCCAGCAGCAGTCCCCCCCTGCTCCGGGGCGCGGAGGGGTACTTC. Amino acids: CASSSPPLLRGAEGYF.

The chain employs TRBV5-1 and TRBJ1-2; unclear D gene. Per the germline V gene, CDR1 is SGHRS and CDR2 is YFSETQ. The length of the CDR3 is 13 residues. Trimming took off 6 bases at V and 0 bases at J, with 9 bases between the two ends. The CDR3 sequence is CASTRDPNYGYTF. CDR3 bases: TGCGCCAGCACGAGGGATCCTAACTATGGCTACACCTTC.

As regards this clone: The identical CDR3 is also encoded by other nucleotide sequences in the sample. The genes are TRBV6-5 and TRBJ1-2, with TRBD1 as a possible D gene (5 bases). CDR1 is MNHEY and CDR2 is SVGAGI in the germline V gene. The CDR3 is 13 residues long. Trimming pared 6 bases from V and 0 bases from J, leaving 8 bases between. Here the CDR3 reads CASSLTANYGYTF. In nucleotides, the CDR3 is TGTGCCAGCAGCTTGACAGCTAACTATGGCTACACCTTC.

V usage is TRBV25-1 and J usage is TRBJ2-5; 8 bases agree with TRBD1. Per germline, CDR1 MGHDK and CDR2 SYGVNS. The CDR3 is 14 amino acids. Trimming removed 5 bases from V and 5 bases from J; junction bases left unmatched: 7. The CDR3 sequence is CASSPGRGRETQYF. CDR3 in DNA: TGTGCCAGCAGTCCCGGCAGGGGGCGGGAGACCCAGTACTTC.

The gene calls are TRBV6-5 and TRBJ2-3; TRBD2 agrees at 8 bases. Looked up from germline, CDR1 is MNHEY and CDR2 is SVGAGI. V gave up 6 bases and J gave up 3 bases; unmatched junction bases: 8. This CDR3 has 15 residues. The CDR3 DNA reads TGTGCCAGCAGCTATACGGGGGGGCCAACAGATACGCAGTATTTT. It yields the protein CASSYTGGPTDTQYF.

The CDR3 bases are TGTGCCAGCAGCTCCGGGTCGCTGAGCGGGGAGCTGTTTTTT. Amino acid sequence: CASSSGSLSGELFF. The rearrangement uses TRBV7-2 and TRBJ2-2, with D unclear. The V end was cut by 4 bases, the J end by 7 bases, with 13 bases between. The CDR3 contains 14 residues. The germline V gene has CDR1 SGHTA and CDR2 FQGNSA. Drawing the rest from reference TRBV7-2 and TRBJ2-2, the complete variable domain is GAGVSQSPSNKVTEKGKDVELRCDPISGHTALYWYRQSLGQGLEFLIYFQGNSAPDKSGLPSDRFSAERTGGSVSTLTIQRTQQEDSAVYLCASSSGSLSGELFFGEGSRLTVL.

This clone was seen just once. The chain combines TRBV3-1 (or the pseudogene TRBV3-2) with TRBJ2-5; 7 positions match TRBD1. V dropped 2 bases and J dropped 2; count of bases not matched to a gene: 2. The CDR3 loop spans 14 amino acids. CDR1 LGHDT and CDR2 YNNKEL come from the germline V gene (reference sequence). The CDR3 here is CASSQSDRQETQYF. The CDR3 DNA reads TGTGCCAGCAGCCAATCGGACAGGCAAGAGACCCAGTACTTC.

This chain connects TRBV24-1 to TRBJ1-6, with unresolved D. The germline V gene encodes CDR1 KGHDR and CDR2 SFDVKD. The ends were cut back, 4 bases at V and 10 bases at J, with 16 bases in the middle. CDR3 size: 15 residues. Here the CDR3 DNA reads TGTGCCACCAGTGAAGGGCCCGAAACGGGATCACCCCTCCACTTT. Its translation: CATSEGPETGSPLHF.

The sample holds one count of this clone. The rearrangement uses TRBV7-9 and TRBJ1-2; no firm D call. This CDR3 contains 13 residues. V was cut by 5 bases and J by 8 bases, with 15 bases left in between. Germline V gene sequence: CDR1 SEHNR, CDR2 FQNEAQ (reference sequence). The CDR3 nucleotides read TGTGCCAGCAGCCCCCCTTTCCGAGAGGGCTACACCTTC. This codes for CASSPPFREGYTF.

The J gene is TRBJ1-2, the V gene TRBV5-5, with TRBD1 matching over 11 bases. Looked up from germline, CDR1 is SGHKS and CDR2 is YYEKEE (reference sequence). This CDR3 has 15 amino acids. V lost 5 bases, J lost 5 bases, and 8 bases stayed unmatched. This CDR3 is CASSFAGQGAYGYTF. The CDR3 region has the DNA TGTGCCAGCAGTTTCGCCGGACAGGGGGCATATGGCTACACCTTC.

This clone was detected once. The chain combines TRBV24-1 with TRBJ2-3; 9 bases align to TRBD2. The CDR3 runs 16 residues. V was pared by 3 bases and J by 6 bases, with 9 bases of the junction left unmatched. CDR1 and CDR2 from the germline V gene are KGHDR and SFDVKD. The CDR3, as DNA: TGTGCCACCAGTGATACAAGACTAGCGGCAAAGGATACGCAGTATTTT. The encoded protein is CATSDTRLAAKDTQYF.

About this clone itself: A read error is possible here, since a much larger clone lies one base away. The CDR3 bases are TGTGCCAGCAGCTTAGTCGGGAACACTGAAGCTTTCTTT. It codes for CASSLVGNTEAFF. The chain links TRBV7-8 to TRBJ1-1; D gene ambiguous. The CDR3 sequence is 13 residues long. V was cut by 1 base and J by 1 base, with 4 bases left in between. Germline V gene sequence: CDR1 SGHVS, CDR2 FQNEAQ.

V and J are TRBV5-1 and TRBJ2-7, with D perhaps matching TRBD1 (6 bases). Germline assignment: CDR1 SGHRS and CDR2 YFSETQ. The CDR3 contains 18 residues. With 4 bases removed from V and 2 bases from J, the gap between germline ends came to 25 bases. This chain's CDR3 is CASSLQPDGNRAPYEQYF. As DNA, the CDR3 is TGCGCCAGCAGCCTCCAACCGGACGGTAACAGGGCCCCCTACGAGCAGTACTTC.

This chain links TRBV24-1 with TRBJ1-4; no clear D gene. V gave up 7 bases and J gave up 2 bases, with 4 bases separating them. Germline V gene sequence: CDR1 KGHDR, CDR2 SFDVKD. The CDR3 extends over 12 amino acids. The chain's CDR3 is CATRATNEKLFF. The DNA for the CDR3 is TGTGCCACCAGAGCCACTAATGAAAAACTGTTTTTT.

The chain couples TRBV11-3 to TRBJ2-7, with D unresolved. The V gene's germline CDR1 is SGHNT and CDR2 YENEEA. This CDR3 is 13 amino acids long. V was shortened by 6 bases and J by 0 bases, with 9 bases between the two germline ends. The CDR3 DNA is TGTGCCAGCAGTCAAGACACCTCCTACGAGCAGTACTTC. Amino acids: CASSQDTSYEQYF.

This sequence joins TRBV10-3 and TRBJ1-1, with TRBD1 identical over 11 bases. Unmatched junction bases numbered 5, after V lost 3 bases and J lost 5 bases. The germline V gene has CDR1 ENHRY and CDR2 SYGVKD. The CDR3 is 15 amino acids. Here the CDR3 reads CAISDGQGARTEAFF. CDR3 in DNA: TGTGCCATCAGTGATGGACAGGGGGCGCGAACTGAAGCTTTCTTT.

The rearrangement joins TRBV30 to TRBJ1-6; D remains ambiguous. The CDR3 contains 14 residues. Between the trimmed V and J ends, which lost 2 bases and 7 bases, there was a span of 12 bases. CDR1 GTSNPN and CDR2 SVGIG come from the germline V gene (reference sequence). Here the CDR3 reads CAWSSYSLNSPLHF. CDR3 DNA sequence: TGTGCCTGGAGTTCCTATAGCCTGAATTCACCCCTCCACTTT. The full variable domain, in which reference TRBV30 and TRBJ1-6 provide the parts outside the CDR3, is SQTIHQWPATLVQPVGSPLSLECTVEGTSNPNLYWYRQAAGRGLQLLFYSVGIGQISSEVPQNLSASRPQDRQFILSSKKLLLSDSGFYLCAWSSYSLNSPLHFGNGTRLTVT.

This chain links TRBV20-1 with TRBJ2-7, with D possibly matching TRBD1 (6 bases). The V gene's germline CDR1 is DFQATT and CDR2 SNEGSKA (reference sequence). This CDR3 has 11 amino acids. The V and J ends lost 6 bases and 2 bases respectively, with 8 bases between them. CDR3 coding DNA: TGCAGTGCCAGGGACACCTACGAGCAGTACTTC. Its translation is CSARDTYEQYF.

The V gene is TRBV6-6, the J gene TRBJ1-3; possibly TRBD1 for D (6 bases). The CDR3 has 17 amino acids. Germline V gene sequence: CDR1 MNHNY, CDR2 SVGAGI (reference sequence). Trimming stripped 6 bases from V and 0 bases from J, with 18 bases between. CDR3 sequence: CASSRLLSGDSGNTIYF. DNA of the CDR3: TGTGCCAGCAGCCGACTCCTCTCAGGGGACTCTGGAAACACCATATATTTT.

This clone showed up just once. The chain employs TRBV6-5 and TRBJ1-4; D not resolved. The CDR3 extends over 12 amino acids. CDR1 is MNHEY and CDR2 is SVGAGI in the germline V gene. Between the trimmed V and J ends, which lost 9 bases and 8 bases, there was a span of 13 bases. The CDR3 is CASAAGGEKLFF. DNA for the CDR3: TGTGCCAGTGCGGCTGGAGGGGAAAAACTGTTTTTT.